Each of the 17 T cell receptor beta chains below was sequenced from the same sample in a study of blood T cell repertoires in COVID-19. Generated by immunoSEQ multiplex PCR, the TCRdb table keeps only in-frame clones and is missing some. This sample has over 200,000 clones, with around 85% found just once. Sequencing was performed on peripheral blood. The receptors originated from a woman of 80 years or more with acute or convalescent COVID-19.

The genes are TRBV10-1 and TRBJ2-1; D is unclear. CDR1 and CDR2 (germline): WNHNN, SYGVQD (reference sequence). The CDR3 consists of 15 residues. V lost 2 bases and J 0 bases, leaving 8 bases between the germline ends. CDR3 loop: CASSERRNSYNEQFF. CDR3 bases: TGCGCCAGCAGTGAGAGGCGGAACTCCTACAATGAGCAGTTCTTC.

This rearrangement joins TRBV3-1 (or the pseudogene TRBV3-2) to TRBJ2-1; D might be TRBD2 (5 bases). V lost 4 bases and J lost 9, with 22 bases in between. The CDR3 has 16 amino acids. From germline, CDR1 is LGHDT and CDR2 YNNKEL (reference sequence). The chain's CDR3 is CASSRQTEVRTGEQFF. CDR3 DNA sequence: TGTGCCAGCAGCCGCCAGACGGAGGTCCGAACCGGTGAGCAGTTCTTC.

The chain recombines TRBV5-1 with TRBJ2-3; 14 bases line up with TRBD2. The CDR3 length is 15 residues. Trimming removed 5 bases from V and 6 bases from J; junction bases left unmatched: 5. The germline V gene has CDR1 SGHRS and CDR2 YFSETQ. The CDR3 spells CASRMGLAGADTQYF. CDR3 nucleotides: TGCGCCAGCAGAATGGGACTAGCGGGAGCCGATACGCAGTATTTT.

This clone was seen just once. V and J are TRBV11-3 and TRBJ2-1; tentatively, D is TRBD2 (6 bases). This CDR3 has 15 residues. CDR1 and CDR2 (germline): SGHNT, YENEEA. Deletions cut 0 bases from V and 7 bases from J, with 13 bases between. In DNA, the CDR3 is TGTGCCAGCAGCTTAGAGGCGGGGACGGGGAATGAGCAGTTCTTC. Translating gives CASSLEAGTGNEQFF.

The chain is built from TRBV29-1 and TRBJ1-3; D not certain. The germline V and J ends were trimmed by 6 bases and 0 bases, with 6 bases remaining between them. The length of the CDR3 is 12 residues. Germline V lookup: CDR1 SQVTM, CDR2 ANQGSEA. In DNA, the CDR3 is TGCAGCGTACAGATCTCTGGAAACACCATATATTTT. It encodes CSVQISGNTIYF.

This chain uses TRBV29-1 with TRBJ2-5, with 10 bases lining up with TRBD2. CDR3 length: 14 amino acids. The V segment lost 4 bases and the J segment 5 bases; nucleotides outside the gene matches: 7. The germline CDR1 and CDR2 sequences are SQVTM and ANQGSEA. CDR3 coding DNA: TGCAGCGTTGCCCCTAGCGGGGGTTGGGAGACCCAGTACTTC. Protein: CSVAPSGGWETQYF.

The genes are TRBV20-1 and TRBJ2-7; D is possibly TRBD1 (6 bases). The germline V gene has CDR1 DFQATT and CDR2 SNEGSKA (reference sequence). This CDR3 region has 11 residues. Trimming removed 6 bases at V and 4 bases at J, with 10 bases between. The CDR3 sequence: CSAQQGYEQYF. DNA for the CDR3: TGCAGTGCACAACAGGGATACGAGCAGTACTTC.

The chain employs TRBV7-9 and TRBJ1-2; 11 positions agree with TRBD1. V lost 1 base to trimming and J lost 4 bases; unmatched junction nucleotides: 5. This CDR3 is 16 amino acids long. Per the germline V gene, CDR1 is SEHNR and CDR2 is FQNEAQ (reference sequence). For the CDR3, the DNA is TGTGCCAGCAGCTTAGGGACAGGGGGCGCCCCCTATGGCTACACCTTC. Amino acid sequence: CASSLGTGGAPYGYTF.

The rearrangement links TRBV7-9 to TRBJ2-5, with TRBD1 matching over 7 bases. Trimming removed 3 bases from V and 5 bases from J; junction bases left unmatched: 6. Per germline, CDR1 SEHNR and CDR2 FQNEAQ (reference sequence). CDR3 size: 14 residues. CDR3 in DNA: TGTGCCAGCAGCTTGCCAGGGACAGTCGAGACCCAGTACTTC. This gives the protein CASSLPGTVETQYF. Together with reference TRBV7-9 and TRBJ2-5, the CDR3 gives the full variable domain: DTGVSQNPRHKITKRGQNVTFRCDPISEHNRLYWYRQTLGQGPEFLTYFQNEAQLEKSRLLSDRFSAERPKGSFSTLEIQRTEQGDSAMYLCASSLPGTVETQYFGPGTRLLVL.

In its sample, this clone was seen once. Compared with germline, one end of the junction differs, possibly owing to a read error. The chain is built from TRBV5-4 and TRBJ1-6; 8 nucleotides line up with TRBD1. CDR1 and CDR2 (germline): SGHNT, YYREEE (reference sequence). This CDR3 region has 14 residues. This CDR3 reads CASSFRTGNSPLHF. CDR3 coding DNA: TGTGCCAGCAGCTTTCGGACAGGGAATTCGCCCCTCCACTTT.

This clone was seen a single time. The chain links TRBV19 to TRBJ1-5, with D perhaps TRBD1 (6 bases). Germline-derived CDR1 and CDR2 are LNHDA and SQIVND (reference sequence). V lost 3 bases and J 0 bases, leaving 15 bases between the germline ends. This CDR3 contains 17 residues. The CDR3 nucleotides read TGTGCCAGTAGTATTTTGGGGGCGGTGTATAGCAATCAGCCCCAGCATTTT. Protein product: CASSILGAVYSNQPQHF. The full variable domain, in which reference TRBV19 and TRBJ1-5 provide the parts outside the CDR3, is DGGITQSPKYLFRKEGQNVTLSCEQNLNHDAMYWYRQDPGQGLRLIYYSQIVNDFQKGDIAEGYSVSREKKESFPLTVTSAQKNPTAFYLCASSILGAVYSNQPQHFGDGTRLSIL.

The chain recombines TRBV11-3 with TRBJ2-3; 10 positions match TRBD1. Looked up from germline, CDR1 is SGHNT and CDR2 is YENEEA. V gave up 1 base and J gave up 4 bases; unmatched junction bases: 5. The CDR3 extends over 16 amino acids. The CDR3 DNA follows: TGTGCCAGCAGCTTAGGACAGGGGGCTTGGGCAGATACGCAGTATTTT. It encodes CASSLGQGAWADTQYF.

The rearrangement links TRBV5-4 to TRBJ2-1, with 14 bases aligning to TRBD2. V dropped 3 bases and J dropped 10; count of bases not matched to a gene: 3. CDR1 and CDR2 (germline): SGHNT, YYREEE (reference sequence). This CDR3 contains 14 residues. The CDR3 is CASSSGLAGGEQFF. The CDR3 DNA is TGTGCCAGCAGCTCCGGACTAGCGGGGGGCGAGCAGTTCTTC. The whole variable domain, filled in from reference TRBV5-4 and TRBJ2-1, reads ETGVTQSPTHLIKTRGQQVTLRCSSQSGHNTVSWYQQALGQGPQFIFQYYREEENGRGNFPPRFSGLQFPNYSSELNVNALELDDSALYLCASSSGLAGGEQFFGPGTRLTVL.

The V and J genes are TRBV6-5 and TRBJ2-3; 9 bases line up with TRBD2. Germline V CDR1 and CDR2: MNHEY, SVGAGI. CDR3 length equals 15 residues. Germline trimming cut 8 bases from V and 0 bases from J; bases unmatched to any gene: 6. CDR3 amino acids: CASSIAGASTDTQYF. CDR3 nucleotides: TGTGCCAGCTCCATAGCGGGAGCTAGCACAGATACGCAGTATTTT.

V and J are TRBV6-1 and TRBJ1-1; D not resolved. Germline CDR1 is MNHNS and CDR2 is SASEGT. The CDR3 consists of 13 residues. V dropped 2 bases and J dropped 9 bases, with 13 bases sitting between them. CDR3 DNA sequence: TGTGCCAGCAGTGAAAGGGAGGGAACCAAAGCTTTCTTT. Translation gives CASSEREGTKAFF.

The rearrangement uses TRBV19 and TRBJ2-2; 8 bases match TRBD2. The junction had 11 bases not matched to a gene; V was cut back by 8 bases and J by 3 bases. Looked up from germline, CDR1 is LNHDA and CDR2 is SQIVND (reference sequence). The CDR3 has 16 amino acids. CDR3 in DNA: TGTGCCAGTGGAGGGGCTGGCGGGGGGTACACCGGGGAGCTGTTTTTT. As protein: CASGGAGGGYTGELFF.

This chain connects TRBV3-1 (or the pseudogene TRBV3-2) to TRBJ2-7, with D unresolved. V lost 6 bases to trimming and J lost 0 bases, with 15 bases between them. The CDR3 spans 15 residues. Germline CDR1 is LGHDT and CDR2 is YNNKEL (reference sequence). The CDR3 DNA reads TGTGCCAGCAGTCAGGTCCCGTCGAGCTCCTACGAGCAGTACTTC. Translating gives CASSQVPSSSYEQYF.